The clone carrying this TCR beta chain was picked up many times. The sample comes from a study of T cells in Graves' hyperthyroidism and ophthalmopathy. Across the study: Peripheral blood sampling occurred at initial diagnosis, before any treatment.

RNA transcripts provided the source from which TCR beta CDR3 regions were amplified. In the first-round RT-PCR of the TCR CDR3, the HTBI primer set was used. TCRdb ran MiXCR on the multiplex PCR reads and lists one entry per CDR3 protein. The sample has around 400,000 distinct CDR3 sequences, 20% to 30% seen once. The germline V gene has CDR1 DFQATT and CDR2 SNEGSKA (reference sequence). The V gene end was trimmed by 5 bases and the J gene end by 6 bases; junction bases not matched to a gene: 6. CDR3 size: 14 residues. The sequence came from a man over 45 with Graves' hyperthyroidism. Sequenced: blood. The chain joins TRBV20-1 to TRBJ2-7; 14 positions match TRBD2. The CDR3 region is CSALRLAGGLEQYF. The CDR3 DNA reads TGCAGTGCTCTCAGACTAGCGGGAGGGCTCGAGCAGTACTTC.